The 25 T cell receptor beta chains reported below all come from one sample, sequenced in a study of blood T cell repertoires in COVID-19. The repertoire was sequenced with immunoSEQ multiplex PCR; TCRdb's copy has only in-frame clones and lacks some. The sample consists of approximately 130,000 clones, 88% of them appearing once. The sequencing sample was made of peripheral blood. The receptors here all came from a human donor in a cohort sampled during active COVID-19.

The CDR3 bases are TGTGCCAGCAGCTTGTTATGGCGTATGGGACAGGGGACCTACGAGCAGTACTTC. As protein: CASSLLWRMGQGTYEQYF. V is TRBV5-6 and J is TRBJ2-7; 10 nucleotides line up with TRBD1. The V gene end was trimmed by 1 base and the J gene end by 2 bases; junction bases not matched to a gene: 12. Germline V gives CDR1 SGHDT, CDR2 YYEEEE. The CDR3 sequence is 18 residues long.

This chain links TRBV6-5 with TRBJ2-1; TRBD2 aligns across 10 bases. The CDR3 covers 16 residues. Germline CDR1 reads MNHEY; CDR2 reads SVGAGI. J lost 2 bases, V lost 4 bases, and 5 bases had no gene match. The DNA of the CDR3 is TGTGCCAGCAGTTTTGGCCTAGCGGGAGCCTACAATGAGCAGTTCTTC. Translation gives CASSFGLAGAYNEQFF.

The V and J genes are TRBV7-9 and TRBJ1-1; TRBD1 agrees at 7 bases. Trimming removed 4 bases from V and 10 bases from J; junction bases left unmatched: 3. The CDR3 is 11 amino acids. Germline V lookup: CDR1 SEHNR, CDR2 FQNEAQ (reference sequence). The DNA for the CDR3 is TGTGCCAGCAGCTGGGACAGAGGAGCTTTCTTT. Translation gives CASSWDRGAFF.

The chain couples TRBV7-9 to TRBJ1-4; 10 bases fit TRBD1. V was clipped by 3 bases and J by 6 bases; unmatched bases: 4. Germline CDR1 and CDR2: SEHNR and FQNEAQ (reference sequence). The CDR3 covers 15 residues. CDR3 loop: CASSFGDRGYEKLFF. The CDR3 bases are TGTGCCAGCAGCTTTGGGGACAGGGGATATGAAAAACTGTTTTTT.

The genes are TRBV9 and TRBJ2-7; 8 bases line up with TRBD2. Per germline, CDR1 SGDLS and CDR2 YYNGEE. The V gene end was trimmed by 7 bases and the J gene end by 4 bases; junction bases not matched to a gene: 10. The CDR3 length is 14 residues. CDR3 nucleotide sequence: TGTGCCAGCGGACGGGGGGGAGGTGGGTACGAGCAGTACTTC. It yields the protein CASGRGGGGYEQYF. Drawing the rest from reference TRBV9 and TRBJ2-7, the complete variable domain is DSGVTQTPKHLITATGQRVTLRCSPRSGDLSVYWYQQSLDQGLQFLIQYYNGEERAKGNILERFSAQQFPDLHSELNLSSLELGDSALYFCASGRGGGGYEQYFGPGTRLTVT.

V is TRBV6-5 and J is TRBJ2-2; D is undetermined. V lost 8 bases to trimming and J lost 6 bases, with 13 bases between them. CDR1 and CDR2 from the germline V gene are MNHEY and SVGAGI. This CDR3 has 13 amino acids. The CDR3 is CASGSAMPGELFF. The CDR3 DNA reads as TGTGCCAGCGGTAGTGCTATGCCCGGGGAGCTGTTTTTT.

With respect to this clone: The identical CDR3 is also encoded by other nucleotide sequences in the sample. The DNA of the CDR3 is TGTGCCAGCAGCCCTACGACTAGCGGGAGGTCTTCCTACGAGCAGTACTTC. Its protein is CASSPTTSGRSSYEQYF. The chain has TRBV3-1 (or the pseudogene TRBV3-2) and TRBJ2-7; TRBD2 aligns across 13 bases. Germline V gene sequence: CDR1 LGHDT, CDR2 YNNKEL (reference sequence). This CDR3 region has 17 residues. J was trimmed by 1 base and V by 4 bases; bases with no gene match: 7.

This chain uses TRBV6-5 with TRBJ2-7; 8 bases line up with TRBD2. The CDR3 extends over 15 amino acids. V shed 5 bases and J 5 bases; nucleotides not matched to a gene: 11. Germline V gene lookup returns CDR1 MNHEY and CDR2 SVGAGI. CDR3: CASSPQSGRTHEQYF. The CDR3 region has the DNA TGTGCCAGCAGTCCCCAAAGCGGGAGAACCCACGAGCAGTACTTC.

CDR3 nucleotide sequence: TGTGCCAGCAGGCCGCCGAGCGGAGACATCACGCAGTACTTC. Protein product: CASRPPSGDITQYF. This chain uses TRBV7-9 with TRBJ2-7; tentatively, D is TRBD2 (5 bases). CDR3 length: 14 amino acids. Germline V lookup: CDR1 SEHNR, CDR2 FQNEAQ (reference sequence). V lost 6 bases and J 9 bases, leaving 21 bases between the germline ends.

CDR3 sequence (DNA): TGTGCCAGCAAAGAGAGGACAGGAACATCCTACGAGCAGTACTTC. It codes for CASKERTGTSYEQYF. The J gene is TRBJ2-7, the V gene TRBV2; 7 bases align to TRBD1. V lost 7 bases to trimming and J lost 1 base; unmatched junction nucleotides: 10. The CDR3 runs 15 residues. Looked up from germline, CDR1 is SNHLY and CDR2 is FYNNEI. Filled out from reference TRBV2 and TRBJ2-7, the complete variable domain reads EPEVTQTPSHQVTQMGQEVILRCVPISNHLYFYWYRQILGQKVEFLVSFYNNEISEKSEIFDDQFSVERPDGSNFTLKIRSTKLEDSAMYFCASKERTGTSYEQYFGPGTRLTVT.

V gene TRBV2 combines with J gene TRBJ2-2, with TRBD2 as a possible D gene (6 bases). This CDR3 is 17 amino acids long. The V gene's germline CDR1 is SNHLY and CDR2 FYNNEI. The V gene lost 0 bases and the J gene lost 4 bases, with 15 bases spanning the gap. CDR3 protein: CASSEARRALGTGELFF. The CDR3 nucleotides are TGTGCCAGCAGTGAAGCGCGGAGGGCTCTAGGCACCGGGGAGCTGTTTTTT.

This chain links TRBV29-1 with TRBJ2-3; 8 nucleotides line up with TRBD1. Germline V gene sequence: CDR1 SQVTM, CDR2 ANQGSEA. V lost 4 bases and J lost 3; bases outside the gene matches: 12. The CDR3 is 16 residues long. DNA for the CDR3: TGCAGCGTTGCGGGGCGGACAGGGAAAGCAACAGATACGCAGTATTTT. This translates into CSVAGRTGKATDTQYF.

This clone was seen at least ten times. This chain uses TRBV27 with TRBJ2-7; 10 positions agree with TRBD2. Looked up from germline, CDR1 is MNHEY and CDR2 is SMNVEV (reference sequence). V shed 3 bases and J 2 bases; nucleotides not matched to a gene: 4. The CDR3 sequence is 15 residues long. CDR3 bases: TGTGCCAGCAGTTTGGCTAGCGGGGGAACCTACGAGCAGTACTTC. This codes for CASSLASGGTYEQYF.

V is TRBV30 and J is TRBJ2-5, with D perhaps TRBD1 (5 bases). Germline loops: CDR1 GTSNPN, CDR2 SVGIG (reference sequence). Trimming took 4 bases from V and 4 from J, leaving 7 bases between them. CDR3 length equals 11 residues. The CDR3: CAWTGLETQYF. In nucleotides, the CDR3 is TGTGCCTGGACAGGGCTAGAGACCCAGTACTTC.

A note on this clone: A clone one base away is much larger, so this may be a read error. Within the sample, other DNA sequences also encode this same CDR3. V and J are TRBV4-1 and TRBJ2-3; 12 nucleotides match TRBD2. Germline trimming cut 1 base from V and 2 bases from J; bases unmatched to any gene: 4. The germline V gene has CDR1 MGHRA and CDR2 YSYEKL. CDR3 length: 17 amino acids. This CDR3 reads CASSQASGRAYTDTQYF. CDR3 bases: TGCGCCAGCAGCCAAGCTAGCGGGAGGGCCTACACAGATACGCAGTATTTT.

The chain carries TRBV5-1 and TRBJ1-4; 7 nucleotides agree with TRBD1. In germline, CDR1 is SGHRS, CDR2 YFSETQ. This CDR3 contains 15 residues. V gave up 0 bases and J gave up 7 bases; unmatched junction bases: 6. As DNA, the CDR3 is TGCGCCAGCAGCTTGGGACAGGGAATGGGTGAAAAACTGTTTTTT. Encoded protein: CASSLGQGMGEKLFF.

The gene calls are TRBV7-2 and TRBJ2-1; D gene ambiguous. CDR3 length: 13 amino acids. V dropped 2 bases and J dropped 7 bases, with 9 bases sitting between them. Germline V gene lookup returns CDR1 SGHTA and CDR2 FQGNSA. The CDR3 DNA sequence: TGTGCCAGCAGCTTACGGTTCCGAAATGAGCAGTTCTTC. Translation gives CASSLRFRNEQFF.

This chain links TRBV5-5 with TRBJ1-1; 9 nucleotides align to TRBD1. There are 16 residues in the CDR3. After removal of 2 bases from V and 0 bases from J, the junction contained 5 bases not matched to a gene. Germline V gene data show CDR1 as SGHKS and CDR2 as YYEKEE (reference sequence). The CDR3 DNA reads as TGTGCCAGCAGCTTCACAGGGGGCCGACTGAACACTGAAGCTTTCTTT. This sequence encodes CASSFTGGRLNTEAFF.

The chain is built from TRBV11-2 and TRBJ2-2, with 10 bases that match TRBD1. Germline V gene sequence: CDR1 SGHAT, CDR2 FQNNGV. V trimming: 1 base; J trimming: 4 bases; junction bases outside the gene matches: 3. The CDR3 covers 16 residues. CDR3 nucleotides: TGTGCCAGCAGCTTAGGTGACAGGGGGCCCACCGGGGAGCTGTTTTTT. This encodes CASSLGDRGPTGELFF. Together with reference TRBV11-2 and TRBJ2-2, the CDR3 gives the full variable domain: EAGVAQSPRYKIIEKRQSVAFWCNPISGHATLYWYQQILGQGPKLLIQFQNNGVVDDSQLPKDRFSAERLKGVDSTLKIQPAKLEDSAVYLCASSLGDRGPTGELFFGEGSRLTVL.

The rearrangement uses TRBV24-1 and TRBJ2-3; D perhaps matches TRBD2 (6 bases). The CDR3 is made up of 18 amino acids. Germline-derived CDR1 and CDR2 are KGHDR and SFDVKD. The ends were cut back, 1 base at V and 2 bases at J, with 18 bases in the middle. The CDR3: CATSDLLAPVTNTDTQYF. CDR3 DNA: TGTGCCACCAGTGATTTACTAGCTCCCGTAACAAACACAGATACGCAGTATTTT.

The rearrangement links TRBV6-5 to TRBJ1-6; no firm D call. CDR3 length: 15 residues. Germline CDR1 reads MNHEY; CDR2 reads SVGAGI. V dropped 6 bases and J dropped 7 bases, with 16 bases sitting between them. In nucleotides, the CDR3 is TGTGCCAGCAGACCGGCGGTTAGGAAGAATTCACCCCTCCACTTT. Translating it yields CASRPAVRKNSPLHF.

In DNA form, the CDR3 reads TGTGCCAGCAGCTTAACGGGGACTTATGGCTACACCTTC. Amino acid sequence: CASSLTGTYGYTF. V and J are TRBV7-6 and TRBJ1-2; maybe TRBD1 (5 bases). Germline values: CDR1 SGHVS, CDR2 FNYEAQ. The CDR3 is made up of 13 amino acids. Trimming took 2 bases from V and 5 from J, leaving 9 bases between them.

This clone was counted a single time. This chain uses TRBV27 with TRBJ2-1, with 8 bases fitting TRBD2. The trim removed 4 bases at V and 5 bases at J, leaving 13 bases unmatched. The CDR3 loop spans 17 amino acids. Germline-derived CDR1 and CDR2 are MNHEY and SMNVEV (reference sequence). The chain's CDR3 is CASSSPLTSGGDNEQFF. As DNA, the CDR3 is TGTGCCAGCAGTTCACCACTCACCAGCGGGGGAGACAATGAGCAGTTCTTC.

Sample share makes this clone medium-sized. Here the CDR3 reads CASSLMGRVDEKLFF. DNA for the CDR3: TGTGCCAGCAGTTTAATGGGCAGGGTGGATGAAAAACTGTTTTTT. The V gene is TRBV27, the J gene TRBJ1-4; D may be TRBD1 (5 bases). Trimming removed 2 bases from V and 6 bases from J, with 13 bases in between. The CDR3 has 15 residues. Looked up from germline, CDR1 is MNHEY and CDR2 is SMNVEV (reference sequence).

The chain uses TRBV6-5 and TRBJ1-2; tentative D call: TRBD1 (5 bases). Between the trimmed V and J ends, which lost 0 bases and 5 bases, there was a span of 10 bases. The CDR3 runs 14 residues. CDR1 is MNHEY and CDR2 is SVGAGI in the germline V gene. CDR3 sequence: CASSYSLSGYGYTF. The CDR3 nucleotides read TGTGCCAGCAGTTACTCGCTTTCAGGGTATGGCTACACCTTC.